A selection of T cell receptor beta chains follows, all from one sample in a study of T cell responses to AZD1222 COVID-19 vaccine. Clones were read by immunoSEQ multiplex PCR, and TCRdb kept only the in-frame ones, dropping some. The data show about 85,000 clones, over 75% seen once. This specimen consisted of peripheral blood, obtained on day 0 of AZD1222 vaccination. The receptors were gathered from an adult in good health. The CDR3 runs from the conserved cysteine through the conserved F or W. The order of the fields is J gene, CDR3 length, V gene, CDR3 protein.

j_call: TRBJ2-7; cdr3_length: 13; v_call: TRBV2; cdr3_aa: CASSALSSYEQYF
j_call: TRBJ1-1; cdr3_length: 11; v_call: TRBV6-5; cdr3_aa: CASGLDTEAFF
j_call: TRBJ1-2; cdr3_length: 14; v_call: TRBV6-1; cdr3_aa: CASRDRGANYGYTF
j_call: TRBJ2-7; cdr3_length: 15; v_call: TRBV28; cdr3_aa: CASRSVAAGEDEQYF
j_call: TRBJ1-6; cdr3_length: 19; v_call: TRBV12-5; cdr3_aa: CASGWDRGQVKNGNSPLHF
j_call: TRBJ2-7; cdr3_length: 14; v_call: TRBV7-8; cdr3_aa: CASSPSIGGYEQYF
j_call: TRBJ1-1; cdr3_length: 13; v_call: TRBV7-2; cdr3_aa: CASSWGRSTEAFF
j_call: TRBJ2-7; cdr3_length: 11; v_call: TRBV20-1; cdr3_aa: CSAIRIYEQYF
j_call: TRBJ2-1; cdr3_length: 13; v_call: TRBV7-2; cdr3_aa: CASSFSDYNEQFF
j_call: TRBJ2-7; cdr3_length: 11; v_call: TRBV2; cdr3_aa: CASHGQGEKYF
j_call: TRBJ1-4; cdr3_length: 14; v_call: TRBV11-2; cdr3_aa: CASSYNRGFEKLFF
j_call: TRBJ2-2; cdr3_length: 16; v_call: TRBV2; cdr3_aa: CASTPTGQGATGELFF
j_call: TRBJ1-1; cdr3_length: 15; v_call: TRBV6-5; cdr3_aa: CASSRDSWMNTEAFF